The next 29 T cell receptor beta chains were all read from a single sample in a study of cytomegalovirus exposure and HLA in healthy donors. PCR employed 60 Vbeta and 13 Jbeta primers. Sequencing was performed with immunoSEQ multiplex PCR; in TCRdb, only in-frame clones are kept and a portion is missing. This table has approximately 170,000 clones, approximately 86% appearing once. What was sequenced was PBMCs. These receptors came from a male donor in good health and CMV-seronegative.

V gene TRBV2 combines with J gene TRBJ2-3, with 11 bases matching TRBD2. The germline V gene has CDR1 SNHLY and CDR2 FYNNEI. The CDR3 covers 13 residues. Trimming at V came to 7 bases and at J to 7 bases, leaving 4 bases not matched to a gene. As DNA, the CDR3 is TGTGCCAGCAAAATAGCGGGAGGGCATACGCAGTATTTT. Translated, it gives CASKIAGGHTQYF.

In nucleotides, the CDR3 is TGTGCCACCCATTCACGGGAGGTGAGTGAAGCTTTCTTT. Translating it yields CATHSREVSEAFF. The gene calls are TRBV10-3 and TRBJ1-1; no firm D call. V was shortened by 10 bases and J by 7 bases, with 19 bases between the two germline ends. The CDR3 totals 13 residues. Germline loops: CDR1 ENHRY, CDR2 SYGVKD.

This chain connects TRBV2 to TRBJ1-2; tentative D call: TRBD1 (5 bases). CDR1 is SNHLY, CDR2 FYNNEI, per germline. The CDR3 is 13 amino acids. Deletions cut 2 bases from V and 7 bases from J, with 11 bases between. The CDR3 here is CASSELVGLGYTF. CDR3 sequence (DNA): TGTGCCAGCAGTGAACTCGTGGGGCTTGGCTACACCTTC.

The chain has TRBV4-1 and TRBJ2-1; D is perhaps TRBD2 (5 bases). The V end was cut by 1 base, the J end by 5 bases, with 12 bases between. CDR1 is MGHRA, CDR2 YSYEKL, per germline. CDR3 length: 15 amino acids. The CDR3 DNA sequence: TGCGCCAGCAGCCAAGTCTGGCAGACTAACAATGAGCAGTTCTTC. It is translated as CASSQVWQTNNEQFF.

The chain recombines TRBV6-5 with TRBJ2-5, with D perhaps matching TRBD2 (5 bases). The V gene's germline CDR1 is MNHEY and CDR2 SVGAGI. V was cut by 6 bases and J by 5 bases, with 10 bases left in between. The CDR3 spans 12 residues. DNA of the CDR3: TGTGCCAGCAGGGACTTAGCCGAGACCCAGTACTTC. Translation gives CASRDLAETQYF.

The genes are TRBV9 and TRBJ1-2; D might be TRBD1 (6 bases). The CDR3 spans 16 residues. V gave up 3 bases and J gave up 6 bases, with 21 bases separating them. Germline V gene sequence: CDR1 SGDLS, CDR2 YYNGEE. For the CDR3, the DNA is TGTGCCAGCAGCGCAACACAGGGCTCCAGCTTTCATGGCTACACCTTC. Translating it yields CASSATQGSSFHGYTF.

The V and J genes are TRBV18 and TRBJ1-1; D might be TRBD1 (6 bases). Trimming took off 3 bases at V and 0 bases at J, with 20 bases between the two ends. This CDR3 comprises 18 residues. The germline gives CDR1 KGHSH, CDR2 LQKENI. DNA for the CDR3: TGTGCCAGCTCACCCAACCAAATAGGGGGGGGCATGAACACTGAAGCTTTCTTT. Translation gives CASSPNQIGGGMNTEAFF.

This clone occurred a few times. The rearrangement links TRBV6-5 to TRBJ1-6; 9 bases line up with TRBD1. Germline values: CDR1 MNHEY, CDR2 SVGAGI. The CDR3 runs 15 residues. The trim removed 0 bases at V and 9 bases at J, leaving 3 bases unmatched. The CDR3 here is CASSYSGTGRSPLHF. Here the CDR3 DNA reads TGTGCCAGCAGTTACTCGGGGACAGGGCGTTCACCCCTCCACTTT.

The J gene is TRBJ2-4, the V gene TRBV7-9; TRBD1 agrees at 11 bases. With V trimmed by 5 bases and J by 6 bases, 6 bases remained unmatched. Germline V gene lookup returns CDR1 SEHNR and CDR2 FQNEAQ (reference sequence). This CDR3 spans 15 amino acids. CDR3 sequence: CASSLQGTGGNIQYF. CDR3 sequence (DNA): TGTGCCAGCAGCCTACAAGGGACAGGGGGAAACATTCAGTACTTC.

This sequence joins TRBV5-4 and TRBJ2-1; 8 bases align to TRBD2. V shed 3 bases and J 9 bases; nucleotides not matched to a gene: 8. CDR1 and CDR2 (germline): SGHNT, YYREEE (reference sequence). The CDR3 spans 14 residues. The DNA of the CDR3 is TGTGCCAGCAGCTATAACCGGGGGGGCGGTGAGCAGTTCTTC. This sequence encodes CASSYNRGGGEQFF.

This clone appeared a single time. CDR3 sequence (DNA): TGTGCCAGCAGTTACCCCGGGACACCACAGCCCCAGCATTTT. Its protein is CASSYPGTPQPQHF. The chain is built from TRBV6-6 and TRBJ1-5; possibly TRBD1 for D (6 bases). CDR1 is MNHNY and CDR2 is SVGAGI in the germline V gene (reference sequence). V was pared by 2 bases and J by 7 bases, with 12 bases between. The CDR3 is made up of 14 amino acids.

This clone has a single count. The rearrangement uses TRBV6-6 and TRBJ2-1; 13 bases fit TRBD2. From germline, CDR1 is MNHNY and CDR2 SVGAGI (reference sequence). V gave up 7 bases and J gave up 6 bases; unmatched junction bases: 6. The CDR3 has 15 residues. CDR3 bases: TGTGCCAGCACCAGGGGACTAGCGGGACCCAATGAGCAGTTCTTC. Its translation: CASTRGLAGPNEQFF.

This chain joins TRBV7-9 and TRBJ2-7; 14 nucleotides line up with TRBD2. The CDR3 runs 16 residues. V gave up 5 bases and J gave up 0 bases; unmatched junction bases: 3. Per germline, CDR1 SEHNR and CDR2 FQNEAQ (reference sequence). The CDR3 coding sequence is TGTGCCAGCAGCCGGACTAGCGGGGGGACCTCCTACGAGCAGTACTTC. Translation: CASSRTSGGTSYEQYF.

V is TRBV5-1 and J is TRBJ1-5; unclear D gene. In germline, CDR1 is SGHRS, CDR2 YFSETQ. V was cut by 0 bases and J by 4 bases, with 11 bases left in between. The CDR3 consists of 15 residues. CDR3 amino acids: CASSLELGGNQPQHF. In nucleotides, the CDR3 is TGCGCCAGCAGCTTGGAATTAGGAGGGAATCAGCCCCAGCATTTT.

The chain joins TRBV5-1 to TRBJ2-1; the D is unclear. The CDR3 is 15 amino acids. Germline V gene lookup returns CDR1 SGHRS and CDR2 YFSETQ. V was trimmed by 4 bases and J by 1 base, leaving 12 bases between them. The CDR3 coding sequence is TGCGCCAGCAGCCGTGACTCCCCGTCCTACAATGAGCAGTTCTTC. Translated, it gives CASSRDSPSYNEQFF.

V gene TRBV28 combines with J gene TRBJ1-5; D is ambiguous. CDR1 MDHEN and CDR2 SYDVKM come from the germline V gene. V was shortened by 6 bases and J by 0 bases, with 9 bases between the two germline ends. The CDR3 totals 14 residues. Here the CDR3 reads CASRSRYSNQPQHF. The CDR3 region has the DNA TGTGCCAGCAGGTCACGGTATAGCAATCAGCCCCAGCATTTT.

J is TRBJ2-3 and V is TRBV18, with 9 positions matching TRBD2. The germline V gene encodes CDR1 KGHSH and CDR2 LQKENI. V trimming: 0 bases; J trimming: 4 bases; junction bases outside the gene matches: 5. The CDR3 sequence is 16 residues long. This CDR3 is CASSPPGGRAADTQYF. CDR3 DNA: TGTGCCAGCTCACCACCGGGCGGGAGGGCCGCAGATACGCAGTATTTT.

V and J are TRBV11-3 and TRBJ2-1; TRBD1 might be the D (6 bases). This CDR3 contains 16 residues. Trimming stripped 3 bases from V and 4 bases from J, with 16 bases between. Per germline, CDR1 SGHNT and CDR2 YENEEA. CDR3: CASSFREEGGYNEQFF. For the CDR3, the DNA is TGTGCCAGCAGCTTCCGAGAGGAAGGGGGATACAATGAGCAGTTCTTC.

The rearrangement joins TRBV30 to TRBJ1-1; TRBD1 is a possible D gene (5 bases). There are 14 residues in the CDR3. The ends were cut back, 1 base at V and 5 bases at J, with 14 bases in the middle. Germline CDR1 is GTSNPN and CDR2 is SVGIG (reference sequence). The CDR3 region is CAWSGGRRGTEAFF. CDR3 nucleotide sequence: TGTGCCTGGAGTGGGGGCAGGAGGGGAACTGAAGCTTTCTTT.

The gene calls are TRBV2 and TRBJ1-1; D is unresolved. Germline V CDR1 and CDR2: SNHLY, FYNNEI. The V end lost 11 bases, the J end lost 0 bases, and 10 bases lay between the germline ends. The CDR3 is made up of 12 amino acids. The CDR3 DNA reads TGTGCCGGAGGACGGATGAACACTGAAGCTTTCTTT. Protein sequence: CAGGRMNTEAFF.

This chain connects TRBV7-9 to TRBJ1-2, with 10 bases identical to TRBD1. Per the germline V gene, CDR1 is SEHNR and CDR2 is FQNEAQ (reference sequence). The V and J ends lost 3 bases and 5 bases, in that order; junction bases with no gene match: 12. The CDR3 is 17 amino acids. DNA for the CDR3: TGTGCCAGCAGCTTTAGGGACAGGGGAAACTCATCTTATGGCTACACCTTC. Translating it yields CASSFRDRGNSSYGYTF. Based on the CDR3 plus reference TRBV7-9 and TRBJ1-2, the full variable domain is DTGVSQNPRHKITKRGQNVTFRCDPISEHNRLYWYRQTLGQGPEFLTYFQNEAQLEKSRLLSDRFSAERPKGSFSTLEIQRTEQGDSAMYLCASSFRDRGNSSYGYTFGSGTRLTVV.

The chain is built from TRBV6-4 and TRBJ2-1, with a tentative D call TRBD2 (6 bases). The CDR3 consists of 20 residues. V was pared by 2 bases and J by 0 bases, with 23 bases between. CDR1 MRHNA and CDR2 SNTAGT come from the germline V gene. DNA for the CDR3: TGTGCCAGCAGTGACGAACACACTGGCGGGGAACTTAGCTCCTACAATGAGCAGTTCTTC. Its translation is CASSDEHTGGELSSYNEQFF.

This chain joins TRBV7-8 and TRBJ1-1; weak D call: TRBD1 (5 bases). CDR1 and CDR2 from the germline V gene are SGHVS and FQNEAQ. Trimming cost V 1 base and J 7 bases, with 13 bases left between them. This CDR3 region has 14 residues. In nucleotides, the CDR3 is TGTGCCAGCAGCTTAGGGGGCAGGGTTGATGAAGCTTTCTTT. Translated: CASSLGGRVDEAFF. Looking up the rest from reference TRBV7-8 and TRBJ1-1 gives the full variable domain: GAGVSQSPRYKVAKRGQDVALRCDPISGHVSLFWYQQALGQGPEFLTYFQNEAQLDKSGLPSDRFFAERPEGSVSTLKIQRTQQEDSAVYLCASSLGGRVDEAFFGQGTRLTVV.

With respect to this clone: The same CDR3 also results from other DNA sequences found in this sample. CDR3 region: CASSQVSQGYGYTF. The CDR3 bases are TGCGCCAGCAGCCAAGTCTCACAGGGATATGGCTACACCTTC. This chain joins TRBV4-1 and TRBJ1-2, with D possibly matching TRBD1 (6 bases). The CDR3 totals 14 residues. Trimming took off 1 base at V and 5 bases at J, with 11 bases between the two ends. Germline CDR1 reads MGHRA; CDR2 reads YSYEKL.

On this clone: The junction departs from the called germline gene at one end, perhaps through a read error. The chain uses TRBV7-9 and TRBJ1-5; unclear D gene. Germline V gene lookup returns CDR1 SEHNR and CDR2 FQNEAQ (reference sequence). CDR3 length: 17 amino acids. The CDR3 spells CSSSLASYQVGNQPQHF. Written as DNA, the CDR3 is TGTTCCAGCAGCTTAGCGAGTTACCAGGTCGGCAATCAGCCCCAGCATTTT.

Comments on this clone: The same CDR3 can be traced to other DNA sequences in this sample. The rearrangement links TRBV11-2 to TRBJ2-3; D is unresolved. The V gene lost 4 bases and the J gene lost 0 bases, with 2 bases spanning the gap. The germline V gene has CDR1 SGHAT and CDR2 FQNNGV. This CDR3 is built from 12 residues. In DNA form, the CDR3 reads TGTGCCAGCAGCTCAAGCACAGATACGCAGTATTTT. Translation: CASSSSTDTQYF.

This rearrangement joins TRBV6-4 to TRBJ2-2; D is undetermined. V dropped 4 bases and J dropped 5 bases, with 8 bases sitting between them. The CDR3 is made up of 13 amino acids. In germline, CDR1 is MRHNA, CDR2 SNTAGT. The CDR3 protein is CASSGGETGELFF. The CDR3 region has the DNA TGTGCCAGCAGTGGCGGAGAAACCGGGGAGCTGTTTTTT.

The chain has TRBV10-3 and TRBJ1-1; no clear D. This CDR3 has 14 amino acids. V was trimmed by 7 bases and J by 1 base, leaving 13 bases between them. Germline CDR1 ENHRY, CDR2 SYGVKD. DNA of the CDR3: TGTGCCATCACCCCGCTAGTCGGGAACACTGAAGCTTTCTTT. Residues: CAITPLVGNTEAFF.

The CDR3 sequence is CASSLPHRGSNQPQHF. In DNA, the CDR3 is TGTGCCAGCAGCTTACCCCACAGGGGGAGCAATCAGCCCCAGCATTTT. The chain is built from TRBV7-8 and TRBJ1-5; 8 bases map to TRBD1. CDR1 SGHVS and CDR2 FQNEAQ come from the germline V gene. The CDR3 runs to 16 residues. V shed 2 bases and J 1 base; nucleotides not matched to a gene: 4.